One T cell receptor (beta chain) is described in this entry. The antigen remains unidentified. Autoimmune disease history or systemic immunosuppression excluded patients. This sample is drawn from a study of OX40 agonist ivuxolimab in advanced cancers. Study details: Three dose-escalation patients had partial responses: one with hepatocellular carcinoma and two with cutaneous melanoma. Study results and caveats: On average, a greater number of expanded clones characterised CD8+ T cells relative to CD4+.

CDR3 length: 15 amino acids. Germline CDR1 PRHDT, CDR2 FYEKMQ (reference sequence). V was pared by 3 bases and J by 6 bases, with 14 bases between. TCRdb's table, derived via immunoSEQ multiplex PCR, lists solely in-frame clones and lacks some. The sample records approximately 52,000 clones, 70% to 85% being singletons. Sample: CD4+ or CD8+ T cells sorted from blood, taken in a trial of the OX40 agonist ivuxolimab. The clonotype comes from an adult with an advanced solid tumor such as melanoma, head and neck, liver or kidney cancer. The chain joins TRBV13 to TRBJ2-2; D is uncertain. The CDR3 nucleotides are TGTGCCAGCAGCTTCGAAAAGGGAATCGCCGGGGAGCTGTTTTTT. This gives the protein CASSFEKGIAGELFF.